This TCR beta chain was identified in a study of blood T cells in healthy people across ages. The sample holds a few counts of this clonotype. The authors ran a second PCR of about 7 to 11 cycles using a sample-barcoded 5' primer and a J-beta primer mix. Template switching added a 12-random-nucleotide identifier to every cDNA molecule. TCRdb reanalysed the 5' RACE reads using MiXCR and keeps one entry per CDR3 protein. Among about 1.1 million distinct CDR3 sequences listed, roughly two fifths were seen once. V was pared by 3 bases and J by 4 bases, with 9 bases between. The CDR3 consists of 13 residues. The germline V gene encodes CDR1 DFQATT and CDR2 SNEGSKA (reference sequence).

The J gene is TRBJ2-2, the V gene TRBV20-1; D is possibly TRBD1 (5 bases). This clonotype was obtained from a man younger than 30 in good health. Sequencing was done on a sample of blood. CDR3 nucleotide sequence: TGCAGTGCTAGCAGGGTTGGCACCGGGGAGCTGTTTTTT. The encoded protein is CSASRVGTGELFF.